The rows below give T cell receptor beta chains drawn from one sample of a study of a mutant IDH1 vaccine in newly diagnosed glioma. Profiling relied on immunoSEQ multiplex PCR, and the TCRdb table lists in-frame clones only, not all of them. The sample comprises approximately 100,000 clones, around 90% of which are singletons, and 0.56% rests with the top ten. The source was PBMCs, collected from a glioma patient treated with radiotherapy, temozolomide or both. Receptor source: a woman aged 45-65 years with glioma. Both conserved end residues are part of each CDR3. A D gene is named only where the DNA matches it firmly. Clone size is stated in some rows and not others, as once, few, many or a class when expanded.

V gene: TRBV18
D gene: TRBD1
clone size: NA
J gene: TRBJ1-1
CDR3 DNA: TGTGCCAGCTCACCACCCGGACAGGGTAATGCAGCTTTCTTT
CDR3 protein: CASSPPGQGNAAFF

V gene: TRBV28
D gene: TRBD1
clone size: NA
J gene: TRBJ1-2
CDR3 DNA: TGTGCCAGCAGCTTAGGGGGCGGCTACACCTTC
CDR3 protein: CASSLGGGYTF

V gene: TRBV29-1
D gene: NA
clone size: NA
J gene: TRBJ2-1
CDR3 DNA: TGCAGCGTTGAGGGCGGGGCCCATTACAATGAGCAGTTCTTC
CDR3 protein: CSVEGGAHYNEQFF

V gene: TRBV10-3
D gene: NA
clone size: NA
J gene: TRBJ2-1
CDR3 DNA: TGTGCCATCAGTGAGTCCCCGAGCTCCTACAATGAGCAGTTCTTC
CDR3 protein: CAISESPSSYNEQFF

V gene: TRBV5-1
D gene: NA
clone size: NA
J gene: TRBJ1-1
CDR3 DNA: TGCGCCAGCAGCCGTAATCAAAGGAACACTGAAGCTTTCTTT
CDR3 protein: CASSRNQRNTEAFF

V gene: TRBV28
D gene: NA
clone size: NA
J gene: TRBJ1-2
CDR3 DNA: TGTGCCAGCAGTTTATCCCAGCAAACCTTTCCCTATGGCTACACCTTC
CDR3 protein: CASSLSQQTFPYGYTF

V gene: TRBV5-4
D gene: TRBD2
clone size: NA
J gene: TRBJ2-1
CDR3 DNA: TGTGCCAGCAGCTTGGGTGGGACTAGCGGGTATGAGCAGTTCTTC
CDR3 protein: CASSLGGTSGYEQFF

V gene: TRBV18
D gene: NA
clone size: once
J gene: TRBJ2-7
CDR3 DNA: TGTGCCAGCTCACCGGGGGGGCACGAGCAGTACTTC
CDR3 protein: CASSPGGHEQYF

V gene: TRBV6-6
D gene: NA
clone size: few
J gene: TRBJ2-7
CDR3 DNA: TGTGCCAGCAGTCCCCGGGGCTACGAGCAGTACTTC
CDR3 protein: CASSPRGYEQYF

V gene: TRBV12-5
D gene: NA
clone size: NA
J gene: TRBJ2-5
CDR3 DNA: TGTGCTAGTGGTTCGGGCCCGCAAGAGACCCAGTACTTC
CDR3 protein: CASGSGPQETQYF

V gene: TRBV18
D gene: NA
clone size: NA
J gene: TRBJ2-1
CDR3 DNA: TGTGCCAGCTCCAGCAGGGACGATGAGCAGTTCTTC
CDR3 protein: CASSSRDDEQFF

V gene: TRBV12-5
D gene: TRBD2
clone size: NA
J gene: TRBJ2-1
CDR3 DNA: TGTGCTAGTGGTTTGGCAGCGGGAGGGACTGACAATGAGCAGTTCTTC
CDR3 protein: CASGLAAGGTDNEQFF

V gene: TRBV18
D gene: TRBD2
clone size: NA
J gene: TRBJ2-7
CDR3 DNA: TGTGCCAGCTCACCCGGGACTAGCGGGCACGAGCAGTACTTC
CDR3 protein: CASSPGTSGHEQYF

V gene: TRBV6-6
D gene: NA
clone size: NA
J gene: TRBJ1-1
CDR3 DNA: TGTGCCAGCAGAGAAAAAGGGGTGGATGAAGCTTTCTTT
CDR3 protein: CASREKGVDEAFF

V gene: TRBV16
D gene: NA
clone size: NA
J gene: TRBJ1-2
CDR3 DNA: TGTGCCAGCAGCCAAGGGCGCTCTAACTATGGCTACACCTTC
CDR3 protein: CASSQGRSNYGYTF

V gene: TRBV5-1
D gene: NA
clone size: NA
J gene: TRBJ1-2
CDR3 DNA: TGCGCCAGCAGCTTGGAAGGGGTTAAAGGCTACACCTTC
CDR3 protein: CASSLEGVKGYTF

V gene: TRBV2
D gene: TRBD1
clone size: NA
J gene: TRBJ1-5
CDR3 DNA: TGTGCCAGCACCGGGGTGGCAGGGGGCAGCAATCAGCCCCAGCATTTT
CDR3 protein: CASTGVAGGSNQPQHF

V gene: TRBV2
D gene: NA
clone size: NA
J gene: TRBJ1-6
CDR3 DNA: TGTGCCAGCAAGGGGGGCTCGGGGGCACCCCTCCACTTT
CDR3 protein: CASKGGSGAPLHF

V gene: TRBV7-2
D gene: TRBD2
clone size: once
J gene: TRBJ2-4
CDR3 DNA: TGTGCCAGCAGCTTAGCACGAGCGGGAAGGGAAAACATTCAGTACTTC
CDR3 protein: CASSLARAGRENIQYF

V gene: TRBV30
D gene: NA
clone size: NA
J gene: TRBJ1-1
CDR3 DNA: TGTGCCCTATACGGGGGGCACACTGAAGCTTTCTTT
CDR3 protein: CALYGGHTEAFF

V gene: TRBV9
D gene: TRBD1
clone size: NA
J gene: TRBJ1-1
CDR3 DNA: TGTGCCAGCAGCGGGGACAGTTTGAACACTGAAGCTTTCTTT
CDR3 protein: CASSGDSLNTEAFF

V gene: TRBV10-3
D gene: NA
clone size: NA
J gene: TRBJ2-1
CDR3 DNA: TGTGCCATCAGTGTTTCCAGGGGGCGTAGCGGGAGCCCCGGGGATGAGCAGTTCTTC
CDR3 protein: CAISVSRGRSGSPGDEQFF

V gene: TRBV19
D gene: NA
clone size: NA
J gene: TRBJ1-2
CDR3 DNA: TGTGCCAGTAGTACCGGGACACTTAACTATGGCTACACCTTC
CDR3 protein: CASSTGTLNYGYTF

V gene: TRBV5-4
D gene: NA
clone size: NA
J gene: TRBJ1-2
CDR3 DNA: TGTGCCAGCAGCACCGGGACAAAAGCTGACTATGGCTACACCTTC
CDR3 protein: CASSTGTKADYGYTF

V gene: TRBV28
D gene: TRBD1
clone size: NA
J gene: TRBJ1-5
CDR3 DNA: TGTGCCAGCAGTTGGGACAGTCGGAGCAATCAGCCCCAGCATTTT
CDR3 protein: CASSWDSRSNQPQHF

V gene: TRBV13
D gene: NA
clone size: NA
J gene: TRBJ2-7
CDR3 DNA: TGTGCCAGCAGCTTAGAAAACCCTTTTGGACCTAGAGGGCCCTACGAGCAGTACTTC
CDR3 protein: CASSLENPFGPRGPYEQYF

V gene: TRBV14
D gene: NA
clone size: NA
J gene: TRBJ2-5
CDR3 DNA: TGTGCCAGCAGCCAAGTGTTAGGAGAGACCCAGTACTTC
CDR3 protein: CASSQVLGETQYF

V gene: TRBV6-5
D gene: NA
clone size: NA
J gene: TRBJ1-2
CDR3 DNA: TGTGCCAGCAGTTACTCGACGACGGCTGGCTACACCTTC
CDR3 protein: CASSYSTTAGYTF

V gene: TRBV15
D gene: NA
clone size: once
J gene: TRBJ2-7
CDR3 DNA: TGTGCCACCAGCAGATCAGGGTCGGCCTACGAGCAGTACTTC
CDR3 protein: CATSRSGSAYEQYF

V gene: TRBV28
D gene: NA
clone size: NA
J gene: TRBJ2-3
CDR3 DNA: TGTGCCAGCAGCCCCCCCGGCCAGCGGACACGCACAGATACGCAGTATTTT
CDR3 protein: CASSPPGQRTRTDTQYF

V gene: TRBV19
D gene: TRBD2
clone size: once
J gene: TRBJ2-7
CDR3 DNA: TGTGCCAGTAGCCCCTCACCGGCACTAGCGAGTAACGAGCAGTACTTC
CDR3 protein: CASSPSPALASNEQYF

V gene: TRBV30
D gene: NA
clone size: NA
J gene: TRBJ1-5
CDR3 DNA: TGTGCCTGGAGCGGAGGCCGCAATCAGCCCCAGCATTTT
CDR3 protein: CAWSGGRNQPQHF

V gene: TRBV5-1
D gene: NA
clone size: NA
J gene: TRBJ2-3
CDR3 DNA: TGCGCCAGCAGTTCACAGGGAGTGGCAGATACGCAGTATTTT
CDR3 protein: CASSSQGVADTQYF

V gene: TRBV4-1
D gene: NA
clone size: once
J gene: TRBJ1-2
CDR3 DNA: TGCGCCAGCAGCCAAGACAGTAGACAGAACTATGGCTACACCTTC
CDR3 protein: CASSQDSRQNYGYTF

V gene: TRBV7-9
D gene: NA
clone size: NA
J gene: TRBJ2-6
CDR3 DNA: TGTGCCAGCAGTTTTAGGGGCCTCCTGGGGGCCGGGGCCAACGTCCTGACTTTC
CDR3 protein: CASSFRGLLGAGANVLTF

V gene: TRBV19
D gene: TRBD2
clone size: NA
J gene: TRBJ2-1
CDR3 DNA: TGTGCCAGTAGTATTGCCATTCTTAGCGGGGGTTACAATGAGCAGTTCTTC
CDR3 protein: CASSIAILSGGYNEQFF

V gene: TRBV5-6
D gene: TRBD1
clone size: few
J gene: TRBJ2-7
CDR3 DNA: TGTGCCAGCAGCTTGGGGGCGGGACAGGTCTACGAGCAGTACTTC
CDR3 protein: CASSLGAGQVYEQYF

V gene: TRBV14
D gene: NA
clone size: NA
J gene: TRBJ2-7
CDR3 DNA: TGTGCCAGCAGCCCCTACCGACAGGGACTTAGCTACGAGCAGTACTTC
CDR3 protein: CASSPYRQGLSYEQYF

V gene: TRBV7-8
D gene: NA
clone size: NA
J gene: TRBJ1-3
CDR3 DNA: TGTGCCAGCAGCTTCCGCCTCAGCGGCTCAAAGGCCCCCTCTGGAAACACCATATATTTT
CDR3 protein: CASSFRLSGSKAPSGNTIYF

V gene: TRBV7-3
D gene: NA
clone size: few
J gene: TRBJ1-1
CDR3 DNA: TGTGCCAGCAGCTTAAACCAGAACACTGAAGCTTTCTTT
CDR3 protein: CASSLNQNTEAFF

V gene: TRBV5-6
D gene: NA
clone size: NA
J gene: TRBJ2-5
CDR3 DNA: TGTGCCAGCAGCTTGGATTTGGGGGCGGCGGAGACCCAGTACTTC
CDR3 protein: CASSLDLGAAETQYF

V gene: TRBV6-6
D gene: NA
clone size: NA
J gene: TRBJ1-5
CDR3 DNA: TGTGCCAGCAGCCCGACCGGTGGAGGGCTCAATCAGCCCCAGCATTTT
CDR3 protein: CASSPTGGGLNQPQHF